This section outlines one T cell receptor (beta chain) sequence together with its context. The target of this receptor is not known. No base qualities exist here, and no much larger clone lies one base off it. The germline V gene gives CDR1 as SQVTM and CDR2 as ANQGSEA. V loses 4 bases of germline sequence and J loses 2 bases, and the interval between the two ends is 10 bases. Including the terminal cysteine and phenylalanine, the CDR3 comprises 13 residues. The kept DNA is CDR3 alone, 39 bases in frame from the first base. These data belong to a study of blood T cell repertoires in COVID-19 (dated by TCRdb to the early 2020s). Turning to the overall study: Samples from collaborators originated in the United States, Italy and Spain and spanned both the acute and convalescent phases of COVID-19. The material from the prospective study consisted of cDNA or gDNA derived from T cells, B-cell-depleted T cells, or PBMCs. The dataset comprised deeply sampled blood TCRbeta repertoires from subjects exposed to, actively infected with, or recovered from COVID-19. A freely available public database, intended as a resource for researchers studying the immune response to SARS-CoV-2, is where the repertoires were released. Samples came from the ongoing ImmuneRACE study (first 160 participants) plus 1,254 subjects from 6 global collaborators. Nearly every sample came with metadata listing a de-identified subject ID, COVID-19 status, age in years and sex. Where HLA class I and class II types were available, the types were taken from metadata supplied by the sample provider, not from assay-based typing. On the study overall, not on this receptor specifically: The amount of clinical and demographic metadata varied by source and participant and was provided uncurated.

Each collaborating institution followed its own protocols to collect whole blood in K2EDTA tubes. For TCRbeta analysis, collaborator samples were shipped as frozen whole blood, as isolated PBMCs, or as DNA extracted from either sample type. TCRbeta CDR3 regions were amplified from genomic DNA using the immunoSEQ Assay, a bias-controlled multiplex PCR. As for the authors' bioinformatics: The number of nucleated cells in each sample was estimated by amplification of reference gene primers within the assay. To quantify the absolute abundance of each unique TCRbeta CDR3 rearrangement, sequence reads were collapsed and filtered. For each sample, productive Simpson clonality was calculated as the square root of Simpson's diversity index over productive rearrangements. Entries here come from immuneACCESS through TCRdb and include only in-frame sequences with V and J called. Some clones fail to appear in such tables; in the studies checked, an unresolved V gene covers under half of the shortfall, and the cause of the remainder is unknown. Clone size and V and J calls were adopted from that table, with D and trimming inferred from the DNA. For this sample there are about 130,000 clones; around 89% appear just once. The ten largest clones take up around 19% of the sample.

The sequence was obtained from a man in his forties or fifties with active or convalescent COVID-19. The V and J segments used are TRBV29-1 and TRBJ2-3; confidence is insufficient to name the D gene. Sequencing input: peripheral blood. CDR3 loop: CSVVVQSTDTQYF. The DNA sequence is as follows: TGCAGCGTTGTAGTACAGTCCACAGATACGCAGTATTTT.